The 29 T cell receptor beta chains below were found in one sample sequenced in a study of blood T cell repertoires in COVID-19. Method: immunoSEQ multiplex PCR; TCRdb's copy keeps in-frame clones and lacks some. This table has 200,000 to 300,000 clones, around 90% appearing once. The source material was PBMCs or T cells enriched from blood (not recorded which). These receptors were obtained from a woman between 40 and 55 years old who had been exposed to COVID-19.

Comments on this clone: Mismatch with germline at one junction end may stem from a read error. V usage is TRBV5-1 and J usage is TRBJ1-2, with D maybe TRBD1 (5 bases). This CDR3 comprises 13 residues. The germline V gene encodes CDR1 SGHRS and CDR2 YFSETQ. The CDR3 sequence is CASSLMGEGGYTF. The CDR3 bases are TGTGCCAGCAGCTTGATGGGGGAGGGCGGCTACACCTTC.

Concerning this clone: Sequence at one end of the junction differs from germline and may be a read error. The gene calls are TRBV28 and TRBJ1-1; D is perhaps TRBD1 (6 bases). The length of the CDR3 is 13 residues. The germline gives CDR1 MDHEN, CDR2 SYDVKM. CDR3 amino acids: CASSLAGGRRSLF. The CDR3 DNA reads as TGTGCCAGCAGTCTAGCGGGGGGGCGCAGATCTCTGTTT.

V gene TRBV6-5 combines with J gene TRBJ2-1; TRBD2 agrees at 10 bases. The CDR3 runs to 14 residues. The germline V gene encodes CDR1 MNHEY and CDR2 SVGAGI. V was clipped by 8 bases and J by 2 bases; unmatched bases: 3. DNA of the CDR3: TGTGCCAGCTCTAGCGGGAGCGCCTACAATGAGCAGTTCTTC. Translated: CASSSGSAYNEQFF.

This chain links TRBV7-2 with TRBJ1-5, with a weak D call TRBD1 (6 bases). V was cut by 5 bases and J by 0 bases, with 11 bases left in between. The CDR3 is 15 residues long. Germline V gene lookup returns CDR1 SGHTA and CDR2 FQGNSA. The CDR3 loop is CASSPRQDSNQPQHF. The CDR3 DNA reads TGTGCCAGCAGCCCCCGACAGGATAGCAATCAGCCCCAGCATTTT. Complete variable domain (other parts from reference TRBV7-2 and TRBJ1-5): GAGVSQSPSNKVTEKGKDVELRCDPISGHTALYWYRQSLGQGLEFLIYFQGNSAPDKSGLPSDRFSAERTGGSVSTLTIQRTQQEDSAVYLCASSPRQDSNQPQHFGDGTRLSIL.

The chain carries TRBV7-3 and TRBJ2-7, with 8 positions matching TRBD1. CDR3 length equals 16 residues. Unmatched junction bases numbered 16, after V lost 5 bases and J lost 7 bases. Germline lookup yields CDR1 SGHTA and CDR2 FQGTGA. The CDR3, as DNA: TGTGCCAGCAGCCACAGTTATTGGACAGGGAGGAAAGAGCAGTACGTC. The encoded protein is CASSHSYWTGRKEQYV.

The chain combines TRBV5-4 with TRBJ1-3; D is uncertain. Germline V lookup: CDR1 SGHNT, CDR2 YYREEE (reference sequence). CDR3 length: 15 residues. Trimming took off 0 bases at V and 2 bases at J, with 9 bases between the two ends. The CDR3 loop is CASSLGRGAGNTIYF. The DNA of the CDR3 is TGTGCCAGCAGCTTGGGGCGGGGAGCTGGAAACACCATATATTTT.

The chain links TRBV5-3 to TRBJ2-2, with D perhaps matching TRBD1 (6 bases). TRBV5-3 is labeled an ORF, and its function is uncertain. Trimming cost V 4 bases and J 8 bases, with 30 bases left between them. This CDR3 spans 19 amino acids. The DNA for the CDR3 is TGTGCCAGAAGCGGGCCCCCCCAGGGGATAAAATTAAGAGTGGGGGAGCTGTTTTTT. This sequence encodes CARSGPPQGIKLRVGELFF.

The V and J genes are TRBV27 and TRBJ2-5; a weak D match, TRBD1 (6 bases). The V and J ends lost 5 bases and 2 bases respectively, with 30 bases between them. CDR1 and CDR2 (germline): MNHEY, SMNVEV (reference sequence). The CDR3 spans 20 residues. The CDR3 loop is CASSPWVISPNRVRQETQYF. The CDR3 bases are TGTGCCAGCAGTCCATGGGTCATTTCCCCCAACAGGGTTCGTCAAGAGACCCAGTACTTC.

The genes are TRBV24-1 and TRBJ2-6, with a weak D call TRBD2 (5 bases). Germline CDR1 is KGHDR and CDR2 is SFDVKD. V lost 4 bases and J 0 bases, leaving 9 bases between the germline ends. The CDR3 runs 16 residues. CDR3 amino acids: CATSEEEISGANVLTF. The CDR3 DNA reads TGTGCCACCAGTGAGGAGGAGATCTCTGGGGCCAACGTCCTGACTTTC.

The rearrangement uses TRBV7-2 and TRBJ2-2; 9 nucleotides align to TRBD2. The CDR3 has 16 amino acids. With V trimmed by 5 bases and J by 2 bases, 6 bases remained unmatched. Germline CDR1 is SGHTA and CDR2 is FQGNSA. CDR3 protein: CASSLLTSGNTGELFF. CDR3 nucleotide sequence: TGTGCCAGCAGCCTTCTGACTAGCGGTAACACCGGGGAGCTGTTTTTT.

This clone came up once. The genes are TRBV28 and TRBJ2-7; 7 bases are a match to TRBD1. This CDR3 spans 14 amino acids. Germline V CDR1 and CDR2: MDHEN, SYDVKM. V dropped 4 bases and J dropped 3; count of bases not matched to a gene: 6. The DNA of the CDR3 is TGTGCCAGCAGTTCTGGGGACAGTCTCTACGAGCAGTACTTC. Amino acid sequence: CASSSGDSLYEQYF.

The rearrangement links TRBV12-3 or TRBV12-4 to TRBJ1-6; D not resolved. V shed 8 bases and J shed 6 bases, with 8 bases lying between them. CDR3 length: 12 residues. The CDR3 DNA is TGTGCCAGCCGGGTCTTTAATTCACCCCTCCACTTT. Amino acid sequence: CASRVFNSPLHF.

The V and J genes are TRBV29-1 and TRBJ1-1; TRBD1 aligns across 8 bases. V lost 6 bases to trimming and J lost 5 bases; unmatched junction nucleotides: 5. CDR3 size: 12 residues. Germline values: CDR1 SQVTM, CDR2 ANQGSEA. CDR3 residues: CSVGTGYTEAFF. CDR3 bases: TGCAGCGTCGGGACAGGATATACTGAAGCTTTCTTT.

J is TRBJ2-1 and V is TRBV4-3, with D possibly being TRBD2 (7 bases). The germline gives CDR1 LGHNA, CDR2 YSLEER. V was clipped by 3 bases and J by 2 bases, with 11 bases between them. This CDR3 is 15 amino acids long. The CDR3 DNA follows: TGCGCCAGCAGCCATGGCGGGGGCGCCTACAATGAGCAGTTCTTC. Translated, it gives CASSHGGGAYNEQFF.

This chain links TRBV4-2 with TRBJ1-1; a possible D gene is TRBD1 (6 bases). V lost 0 bases and J lost 10, with 15 bases in between. Per the germline V gene, CDR1 is LGHNA and CDR2 is YNFKEQ. The CDR3 has 14 amino acids. CDR3 nucleotide sequence: TGTGCCAGCAGCCAAGATCAGGGGCAGGGGCGAGCTTTCTTT. Its translation is CASSQDQGQGRAFF.

This chain uses TRBV27 with TRBJ1-2; TRBD1 matches at 9 bases. CDR3 length: 15 amino acids. V dropped 8 bases and J dropped 4; count of bases not matched to a gene: 11. Germline V CDR1 and CDR2: MNHEY, SMNVEV (reference sequence). In nucleotides, the CDR3 is TGTGCCAGCTCGAGGGCGACAGGGGGTTCCTATGGCTACACCTTC. As protein: CASSRATGGSYGYTF.

This chain links TRBV5-6 with TRBJ2-3; TRBD1 aligns across 8 bases. With V trimmed by 3 bases and J by 11 bases, 8 bases remained unmatched. Looked up from germline, CDR1 is SGHDT and CDR2 is YYEEEE. The CDR3 is made up of 13 amino acids. CDR3 DNA sequence: TGTGCCAGCAGCTCCTCCGGACAGGGTAGGCAGTATTTT. Translating gives CASSSSGQGRQYF. The full variable domain, completed using reference TRBV5-6 and TRBJ2-3, is DAGVTQSPTHLIKTRGQQVTLRCSPKSGHDTVSWYQQALGQGPQFIFQYYEEEERQRGNFPDRFSGHQFPNYSSELNVNALLLGDSALYLCASSSSGQGRQYFGPGTRLTVL.

The chain carries TRBV7-7 and TRBJ2-5; D perhaps matches TRBD1 (6 bases). The length of the CDR3 is 13 residues. Germline CDR1 and CDR2: SSHAT and FNYEAQ (reference sequence). The V gene lost 2 bases and the J gene lost 4 bases, with 8 bases spanning the gap. The CDR3 DNA reads as TGTGCCAGCAGCTTATTCAGGGGAGAGACCCAGTACTTC. It yields the protein CASSLFRGETQYF.

The chain combines TRBV7-3 with TRBJ1-2, with TRBD1 identical over 9 bases. The V segment lost 8 bases and the J segment 8 bases; nucleotides outside the gene matches: 6. CDR1 SGHTA and CDR2 FQGTGA come from the germline V gene. The CDR3 has 12 amino acids. CDR3 DNA sequence: TGTGCCAGCGGTACAGGGGGCAGGGGCTACACCTTC. Translating it yields CASGTGGRGYTF.

The chain employs TRBV28 and TRBJ1-3; D unclear. The CDR3 sequence is 12 residues long. Germline CDR1 is MDHEN and CDR2 is SYDVKM. V lost 5 bases and J lost 4, with 6 bases in between. CDR3 sequence: CASSPGGNTIYF. In DNA, the CDR3 is TGTGCCAGCAGTCCCGGGGGAAACACCATATATTTT.

The rearrangement uses TRBV7-2 and TRBJ1-6, with 8 nucleotides matching TRBD1. CDR1 and CDR2 from the germline V gene are SGHTA and FQGNSA. V was pared by 5 bases and J by 10 bases, with 10 bases of the junction left unmatched. The CDR3 is 15 amino acids. The CDR3 sequence: CASSPRTGIGSPLHF. For the CDR3, the DNA is TGTGCCAGCAGCCCAAGGACAGGGATAGGGTCACCCCTCCACTTT.

The gene calls are TRBV4-2 and TRBJ2-1, with 9 bases matching TRBD2. The CDR3 covers 16 residues. Trimming took 0 bases from V and 3 from J; bases not matched to a gene: 3. Germline CDR1 and CDR2: LGHNA and YNFKEQ. DNA of the CDR3: TGTGCCAGCAGCCAAGAGAGCGGGAGGAGCTACAATGAGCAGTTCTTC. It codes for CASSQESGRSYNEQFF.

This clone occurred once. The genes are TRBV24-1 and TRBJ1-5; tentatively, D is TRBD1 (6 bases). Germline V lookup: CDR1 KGHDR, CDR2 SFDVKD. The ends were cut back, 4 bases at V and 1 base at J, with 10 bases in the middle. This CDR3 has 15 amino acids. DNA of the CDR3: TGTGCCACCAGTGAGAAAGGGGGAAGCAATCAGCCCCAGCATTTT. Protein: CATSEKGGSNQPQHF.

The rearrangement joins TRBV19 to TRBJ1-2; the match to TRBD1 covers 8 bases. CDR3 length equals 16 residues. With 7 bases clipped from V and 6 bases from J, the junction kept 16 bases outside the gene matches. Germline V gives CDR1 LNHDA, CDR2 SQIVND (reference sequence). The CDR3 protein is CASTPFGDRGPNGYTF. Written as DNA, the CDR3 is TGTGCCAGTACCCCCTTCGGTGACAGGGGACCTAATGGCTACACCTTC. The complete variable domain, with remaining parts taken from reference TRBV19 and TRBJ1-2, reads DGGITQSPKYLFRKEGQNVTLSCEQNLNHDAMYWYRQDPGQGLRLIYYSQIVNDFQKGDIAEGYSVSREKKESFPLTVTSAQKNPTAFYLCASTPFGDRGPNGYTFGSGTRLTVV.

The chain combines TRBV7-6 with TRBJ1-1; weak D call: TRBD1 (6 bases). Trimming removed 1 base at V and 1 base at J, with 10 bases between. The V gene's germline CDR1 is SGHVS and CDR2 FNYEAQ. The CDR3 sequence is 15 residues long. The CDR3 DNA reads TGTGCCAGCAGCTTAGAGGGACAACCGAACACTGAAGCTTTCTTT. Its translation: CASSLEGQPNTEAFF.

The chain recombines TRBV2 with TRBJ2-5; 12 bases align to TRBD2. The germline V gene encodes CDR1 SNHLY and CDR2 FYNNEI. Trimming took 3 bases from V and 4 from J; bases not matched to a gene: 9. The CDR3 spans 17 residues. CDR3 sequence (DNA): TGTGCCAGCAGTGATGTATCTAGCGGGGGGGCAGGAGAGACCCAGTACTTC. Its protein is CASSDVSSGGAGETQYF. The whole variable domain, remainder taken from reference TRBV2 and TRBJ2-5, is EPEVTQTPSHQVTQMGQEVILRCVPISNHLYFYWYRQILGQKVEFLVSFYNNEISEKSEIFDDQFSVERPDGSNFTLKIRSTKLEDSAMYFCASSDVSSGGAGETQYFGPGTRLLVL.

The V gene is TRBV25-1, the J gene TRBJ2-1; TRBD1 matches at 9 bases. CDR3 length equals 15 residues. Losses at the gene ends were 6 bases for V and 6 bases for J; bases not matched to a gene: 9. Germline assignment: CDR1 MGHDK and CDR2 SYGVNS. For the CDR3, the DNA is TGTGCCAGCAGAAGCAGAAAGGGACAGGGCAATGAGCAGTTCTTC. The encoded protein is CASRSRKGQGNEQFF. The full variable domain, with the rest looked up from reference TRBV25-1 and TRBJ2-1, is EADIYQTPRYLVIGTGKKITLECSQTMGHDKMYWYQQDPGMELHLIHYSYGVNSTEKGDLSSESTVSRIRTEHFPLTLESARPSHTSQYLCASRSRKGQGNEQFFGPGTRLTVL.

The rearrangement joins TRBV2 to TRBJ2-5, with D possibly TRBD2 on 7 matching bases. The germline gives CDR1 SNHLY, CDR2 FYNNEI. Trimming cost V 3 bases and J 3 bases, with 11 bases left between them. CDR3 length equals 14 residues. CDR3 protein: CASSEGGREETQYF. The CDR3 region has the DNA TGTGCCAGCAGTGAGGGGGGGCGAGAAGAGACCCAGTACTTC.

The CDR3 DNA reads TGTGCCATCAGCTTGGGCAGGTCGGGGTTTCTTTCACCCCTCCACTTT. Translation: CAISLGRSGFLSPLHF. The chain uses TRBV10-3 and TRBJ1-6, with D hard to call. Germline assignment: CDR1 ENHRY and CDR2 SYGVKD. V was cut by 6 bases and J by 9 bases, with 21 bases left in between. This CDR3 has 16 amino acids.